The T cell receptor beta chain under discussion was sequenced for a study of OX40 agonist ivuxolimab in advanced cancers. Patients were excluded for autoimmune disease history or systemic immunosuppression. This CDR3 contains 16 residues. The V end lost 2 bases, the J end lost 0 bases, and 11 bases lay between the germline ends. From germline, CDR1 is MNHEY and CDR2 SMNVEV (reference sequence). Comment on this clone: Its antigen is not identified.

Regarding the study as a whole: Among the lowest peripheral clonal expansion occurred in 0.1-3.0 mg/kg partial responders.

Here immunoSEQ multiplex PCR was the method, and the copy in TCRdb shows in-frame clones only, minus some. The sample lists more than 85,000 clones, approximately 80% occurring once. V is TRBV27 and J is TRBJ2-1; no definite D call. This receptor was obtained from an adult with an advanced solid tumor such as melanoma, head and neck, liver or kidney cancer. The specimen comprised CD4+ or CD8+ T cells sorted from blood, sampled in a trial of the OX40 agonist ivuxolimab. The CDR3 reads CASSLRPVSSYNEQFF. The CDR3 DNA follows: TGTGCCAGCAGTTTACGACCGGTGAGCTCCTACAATGAGCAGTTCTTC.